This T cell receptor beta chain comes out of a study of T cell responses to AZD1222 COVID-19 vaccine. The CDR3 covers 12 residues. Looked up from germline, CDR1 is GTSNPN and CDR2 is SVGIG (reference sequence). V dropped 1 base and J dropped 8 bases, with 9 bases sitting between them. Produced via immunoSEQ multiplex PCR; TCRdb's table is partial and in-frame only. The repertoire holds under 100,000 clones, with 92% as singletons. The TCR was taken from an adult in good health. This material consisted of peripheral blood, taken on day 0 of MenACWY control vaccination. The chain uses TRBV30 and TRBJ1-3; D may be TRBD1 (5 bases). The DNA of the CDR3 is TGTGCCTGGAGTGGGACGGGGGACACCATATATTTT. It is translated as CAWSGTGDTIYF.